This T cell receptor (beta chain) was profiled in a study of cytotoxic CD8 clonotypes in ibrutinib-treated CLL (dated by TCRdb to about 2021). For the study in its entirety: In this cohort, approximately 15 patients were treatment-naive and more than 9 were relapsed/refractory, while roughly 17 had unmutated IGHV. Responses were partial in roughly 24 patients and complete in 2; after median 68 months follow-up, roughly 14 stayed in remission and some twelve progressed. Cryopreserved peripheral blood mononuclear cells were collected before treatment, at response, and at either disease progression or sustained remission. Samples at response were collected after a median of about 12 months of treatment, with a range of about 6 to 36 months. Samples averaged approximately 240,000 productive templates and 94,082 productive rearrangements. Longitudinal samples were available for about 30% of the roughly 86 trial participants. The paper as a whole reports these results and caveats: Public clonotypes were found to be uncommon and were observed to contract or remain stable during treatment; the increase in clonality was shown to reflect expansion of private clonotypes at ibrutinib response. Baseline clonality exceeded that of age-matched healthy donors and correlated strongly with circulating CD8+ T-cell counts. At ibrutinib response clonality went up, during sustained remission it held steady, and at progression it dropped back toward baseline. Sampling times were not matched between patients in sustained remission and patients whose disease was progressing, and lymph node repertoires were not examined.

The CDR3 goes from the cysteine to the phenylalanine over 14 residues. CDR3 DNA is the only sequence kept; it has 42 bases, read in frame from the first base. Reading the germline V gene gives CDR1 SNHLY and CDR2 FYNNEI. Between the V and J ends, shortened by 6 bases and 2 bases respectively, the junction contains 14 bases. The goal of deep resolution MiSeq sequencing was a depth between 1 in 1 million and 1 in 200,000 T cells, and coverage averaged 10x per clonotype. The immunoSEQ hsTCRB Kit was used to generate TCR beta libraries. In the source study's methods: ImmunoSEQ Data Assistant and ImmunoSEQ Analyzer were used for data analysis, and V, D and J genes were assigned according to IMGT definitions. Clonality, which ranges from 0 to 1, was calculated by subtracting the normalized Shannon entropy of productive rearrangement frequencies from one. Public clonotype analysis was restricted to overrepresented clonotypes comprising at least 0.05% of each patient's repertoire. Roughly 12 age-matched healthy donor repertoires from immuneACCESS were used as controls for clonality. The immuneACCESS repertoire file appears here via TCRdb, limited to in-frame rearrangements. These files lack a portion of the clones; in checked studies, under half of the deficit traces to unresolved V genes, and the cause of the others is not known. V and J calls and clone size come straight from that table; D and trimming were deduced from the DNA. For this sample there are some 300,000 clones; 70% to 80% appear just once. The ten top clones hold over 6.5% of the sample.

For TCR beta library preparation, roughly 2.2 micrograms of genomic DNA were isolated from cryopreserved PBMCs. Longitudinal blood samples from CLL patients receiving ibrutinib monotherapy were subjected to high-throughput TCR beta sequencing. The patients took part in an open-label, single-center phase 2 trial of ibrutinib monotherapy. This clone has a single count. There is no known antigen for this receptor. The record has no base qualities; no much larger clone is one base away. This clonotype was obtained from a human donor with chronic lymphocytic leukemia. The receptor chain draws on TRBV2 and TRBJ2-7; the D gene is perhaps TRBD2, on 6 matching bases. Specimen: PBMCs, collected before ibrutinib treatment. The CDR3 region reads CASRRDSVPYEQYF. The sequence in DNA is TGTGCCAGCAGACGGGACTCAGTCCCCTACGAGCAGTACTTC.